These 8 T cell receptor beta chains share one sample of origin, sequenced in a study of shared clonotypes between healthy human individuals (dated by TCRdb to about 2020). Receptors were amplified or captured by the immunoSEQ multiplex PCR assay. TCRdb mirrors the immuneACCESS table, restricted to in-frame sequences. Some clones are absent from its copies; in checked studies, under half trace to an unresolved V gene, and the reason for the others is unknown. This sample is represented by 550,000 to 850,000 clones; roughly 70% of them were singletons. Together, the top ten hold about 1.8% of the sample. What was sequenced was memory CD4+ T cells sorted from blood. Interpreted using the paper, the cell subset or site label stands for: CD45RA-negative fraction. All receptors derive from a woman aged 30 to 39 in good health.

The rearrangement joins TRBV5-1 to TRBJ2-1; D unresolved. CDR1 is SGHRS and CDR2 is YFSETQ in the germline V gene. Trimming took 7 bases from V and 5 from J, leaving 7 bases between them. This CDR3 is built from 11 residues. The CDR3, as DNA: TGCGCCAGCGCTGCCGACAATGAGCAGTTCTTC. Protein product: CASAADNEQFF.

This CDR3 is CASSPPVAGVIETQYF. CDR3 in DNA: TGTGCCAGCTCACCGCCAGTAGCGGGAGTGATCGAGACCCAGTACTTC. The V gene is TRBV18, the J gene TRBJ2-5, with 9 positions matching TRBD2. CDR3 length: 16 amino acids. CDR1 is KGHSH, CDR2 LQKENI, per germline. The J segment lost 5 bases and the V segment lost 3 bases, leaving 10 bases of the junction unmatched.

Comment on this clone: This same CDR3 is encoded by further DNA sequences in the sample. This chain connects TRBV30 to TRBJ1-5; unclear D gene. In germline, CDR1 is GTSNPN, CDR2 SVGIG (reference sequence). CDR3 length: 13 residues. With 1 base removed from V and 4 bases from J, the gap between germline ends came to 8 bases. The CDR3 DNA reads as TGTGCCTGGAGTGACTCTGGGAATCAGCCCCAGCATTTT. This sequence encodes CAWSDSGNQPQHF.

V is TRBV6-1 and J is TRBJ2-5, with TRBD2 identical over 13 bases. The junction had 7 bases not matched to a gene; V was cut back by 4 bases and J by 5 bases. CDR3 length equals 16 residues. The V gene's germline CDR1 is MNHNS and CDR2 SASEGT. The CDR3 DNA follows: TGTGCCAGCAGTGTTACTAGCGGGAGGGCGTGGGAGACCCAGTACTTC. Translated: CASSVTSGRAWETQYF.

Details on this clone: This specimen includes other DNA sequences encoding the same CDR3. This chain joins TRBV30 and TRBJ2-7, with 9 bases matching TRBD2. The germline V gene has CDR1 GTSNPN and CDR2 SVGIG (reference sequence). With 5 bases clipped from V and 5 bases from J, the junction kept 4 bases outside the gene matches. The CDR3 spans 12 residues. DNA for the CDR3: TGTGCCTGGGGCGGGAGGGCGCACGAGCAGTACTTC. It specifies CAWGGRAHEQYF.

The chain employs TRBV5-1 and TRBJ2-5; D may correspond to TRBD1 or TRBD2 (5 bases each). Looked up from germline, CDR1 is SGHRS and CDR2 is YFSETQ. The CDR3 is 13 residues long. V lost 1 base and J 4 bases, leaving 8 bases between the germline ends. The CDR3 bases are TGCGCCAGCAGCTTGTACGGGGCAGAGACCCAGTACTTC. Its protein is CASSLYGAETQYF.

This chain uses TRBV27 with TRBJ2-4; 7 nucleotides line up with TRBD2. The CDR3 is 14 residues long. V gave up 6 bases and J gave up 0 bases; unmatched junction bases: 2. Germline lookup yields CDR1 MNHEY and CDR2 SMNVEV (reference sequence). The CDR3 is CASSKRGAKNIQYF. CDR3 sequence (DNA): TGTGCCAGCAGCAAGCGGGGAGCCAAAAACATTCAGTACTTC.

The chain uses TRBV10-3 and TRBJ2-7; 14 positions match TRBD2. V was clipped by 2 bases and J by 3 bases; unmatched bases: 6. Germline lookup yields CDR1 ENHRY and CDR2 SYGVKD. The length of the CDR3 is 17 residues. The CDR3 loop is CAISEPGLAGAGYEQYF. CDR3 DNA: TGTGCCATCAGTGAGCCGGGACTAGCGGGAGCTGGCTACGAGCAGTACTTC.